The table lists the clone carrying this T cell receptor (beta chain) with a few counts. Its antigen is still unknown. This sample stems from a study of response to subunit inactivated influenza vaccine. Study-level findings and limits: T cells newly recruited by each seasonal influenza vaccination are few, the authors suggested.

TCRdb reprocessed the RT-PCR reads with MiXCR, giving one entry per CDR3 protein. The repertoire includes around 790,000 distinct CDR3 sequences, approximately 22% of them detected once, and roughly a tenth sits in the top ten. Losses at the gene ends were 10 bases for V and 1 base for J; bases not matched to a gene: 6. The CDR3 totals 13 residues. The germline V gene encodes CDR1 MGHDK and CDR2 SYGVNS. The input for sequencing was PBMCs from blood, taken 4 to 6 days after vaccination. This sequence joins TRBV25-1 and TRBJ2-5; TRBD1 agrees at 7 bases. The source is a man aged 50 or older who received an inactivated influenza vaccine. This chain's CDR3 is CAKLQGFQETQYF. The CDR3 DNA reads TGTGCCAAGCTACAGGGGTTCCAAGAGACCCAGTACTTC.